Below, one TCR beta chain is given with its context. The data were obtained in a study of blood T cell repertoires in COVID-19. The CDR3 length is 11 residues. V lost 7 bases, J lost 5 bases, and 7 bases lay in between. Produced via immunoSEQ multiplex PCR; TCRdb's table is partial and in-frame only. Of about 160,000 clones listed, approximately 93% were seen once; the top ten hold 2%. This TCR was sampled from an older woman with COVID-19, enrolled during active disease. V and J are TRBV12-3 or TRBV12-4 and TRBJ2-3; D not resolved. What was sequenced was peripheral blood. CDR3 sequence reads: CASIRLDTQYF. CDR3 DNA: TGTGCCAGCATCAGATTAGATACGCAGTATTTT.